The entry below gives a single T cell receptor (beta chain) sequence along with its context. The data belong to a study of blood T cell repertoires in COVID-19. Background on the study: Sources were T cells, B-cell-depleted T cells, or PBMCs; the material itself was cDNA or gDNA.

As originally analysed: Using reference gene primer amplification, nucleated cell counts were estimated. Libraries were prepared by immunoSEQ multiplex PCR; TCRdb keeps only in-frame clonotypes and omits some of them. The V and J calls and clone size come from that table; D and trimming were worked out from the DNA. Of over 150,000 clones listed, 80% to 90% were seen once; the top ten hold under 2%. This CDR3 comprises 15 residues. The ends were cut back, 0 bases at V and 7 bases at J, with 13 bases in the middle. Germline V gene lookup returns CDR1 LGHNA and CDR2 YSLEER. The sequence was collected from a man between 18 and 29 years old who had recovered from COVID-19. Sequenced input: peripheral blood. The chain links TRBV4-3 to TRBJ2-1; D possibly corresponds to TRBD1 (6 bases). This CDR3 is CASSQEAERGNEQFF. DNA of the CDR3: TGCGCCAGCAGCCAAGAGGCGGAGAGGGGGAATGAGCAGTTCTTC.